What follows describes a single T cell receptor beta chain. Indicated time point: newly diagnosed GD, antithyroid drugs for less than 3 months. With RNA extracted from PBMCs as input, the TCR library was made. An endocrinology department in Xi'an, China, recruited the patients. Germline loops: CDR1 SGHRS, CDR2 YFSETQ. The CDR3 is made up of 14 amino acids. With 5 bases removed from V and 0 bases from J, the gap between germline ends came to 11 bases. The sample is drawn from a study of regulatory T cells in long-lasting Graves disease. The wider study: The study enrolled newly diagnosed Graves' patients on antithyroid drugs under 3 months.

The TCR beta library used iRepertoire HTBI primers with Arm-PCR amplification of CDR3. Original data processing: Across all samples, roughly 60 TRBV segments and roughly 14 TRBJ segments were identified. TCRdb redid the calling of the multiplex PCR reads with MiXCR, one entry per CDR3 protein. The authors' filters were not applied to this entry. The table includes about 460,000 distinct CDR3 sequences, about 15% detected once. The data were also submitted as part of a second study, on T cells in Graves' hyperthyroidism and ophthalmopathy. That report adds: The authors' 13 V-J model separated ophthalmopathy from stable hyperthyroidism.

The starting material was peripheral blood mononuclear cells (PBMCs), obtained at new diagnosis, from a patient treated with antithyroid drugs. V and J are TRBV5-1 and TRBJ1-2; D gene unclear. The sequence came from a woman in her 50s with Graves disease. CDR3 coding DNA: TGCGCCAGCAGTGAGTACGAAGCTAACTATGGCTACACCTTC. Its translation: CASSEYEANYGYTF.